This paragraph reports one T cell receptor beta chain. What it recognizes is unknown. A single base separates this from a much larger clone, so it may be a read error. Profiles of TCR beta VDJ and CDR3 were generated from a genomic DNA template. Each CDR3 protein is one row after TCRdb ran MiXCR on the reads. Among 400,000 to 450,000 distinct CDR3 sequences listed, about two thirds were seen once. CDR3 length: 14 amino acids. Germline V gene sequence: CDR1 MNHEY, CDR2 SVGEGT. This sample is drawn from a study of CD8+CD57+ T cells in acquired aplastic anemia. Study-level information: When averaged, DNA from sorted CD4+ and CD8+ cells came to approximately 3.2 ug. Read counts for CD4+ cells (from healthy donors) averaged about 10 million. Study-level findings and limits: Patient and control CD8+ Simpson's diversity was not significantly different. It was found that fewer than 35 CD8+ CDR3 sequences were shared between patients and controls.

The sequenced sample was sorted CD4+, CD8+, or CD8+CD57+ T cells (not recorded which) from PBMCs. The chain recombines TRBV6-2 or TRBV6-3 with TRBJ1-2; no definite D call. The sequence was collected from a human donor in good health, serving as a control. CDR3 sequence (DNA): TGTGCCAGCAGCCTACCGAGGAACCCCTATGGCTGCACCTTC. Translated, it gives CASSLPRNPYGCTF.